A selection of T cell receptor beta chains follows, all from one sample in a study of blood T cell repertoires in COVID-19. Method: immunoSEQ multiplex PCR; TCRdb's copy keeps in-frame clones and lacks some. The sample includes around 74,000 clones, around 88% of them seen just once. The source material was peripheral blood. These receptors originate from a man aged 25 to 40 with acute or convalescent COVID-19. The CDR3 runs from the conserved cysteine through the conserved F or W. D genes are given only for firm matches. Size values are once, few and many counts, or a class for expanded clones, and some rows have none.

size	D	V	length	J	CDR3	DNA
-	TRBD2	TRBV28	15	TRBJ2-1	CASSFLAGGEDEQFF	TGTGCCAGCAGTTTCTTAGCGGGAGGGGAGGATGAGCAGTTCTTC
-	TRBD2	TRBV11-2	14	TRBJ2-3	CASSFSLAGDTQYF	TGTGCCAGCAGCTTCTCTCTAGCGGGAGATACGCAGTATTTT
-	-	TRBV9	14	TRBJ1-4	CASSESNVRGKLFF	TGTGCCAGCAGCGAGAGCAATGTACGGGGAAAACTGTTTTTT
once	-	TRBV30	15	TRBJ2-1	CAWSVQGGIYNEQFF	TGTGCCTGGAGTGTACAGGGGGGGATATACAATGAGCAGTTCTTC
-	TRBD1	TRBV28	16	TRBJ1-6	CASSPLGQGNNSPLHF	TGTGCCAGCAGCCCCCTTGGACAGGGAAATAATTCACCCCTCCACTTT
once	-	TRBV4-3	17	TRBJ2-1	CASSQVWGPSSYNEQFF	TGCGCCAGCAGCCAAGTTTGGGGGCCAAGCTCCTACAATGAGCAGTTCTTC
-	-	TRBV28	14	TRBJ2-7	CASRGGIDPYEQYF	TGTGCCAGCAGAGGGGGAATAGACCCCTACGAGCAGTACTTC
-	TRBD2	TRBV7-2	15	TRBJ2-3	CASSGTSGSTDTQYF	TGTGCCAGCAGCGGGACTAGCGGGAGCACAGATACGCAGTATTTT
-	-	TRBV27	13	TRBJ1-1	CASSLMGGTEAFF	TGTGCCAGCAGTTTAATGGGGGGAACTGAAGCTTTCTTT
-	-	TRBV5-4	13	TRBJ2-5	CASSRWTEETQYF	TGTGCCAGCAGCCGCTGGACAGAAGAGACCCAGTACTTC
-	-	TRBV11-2	13	TRBJ1-1	CASSLVIDTEAFF	TGTGCCAGCAGCTTAGTTATCGACACTGAAGCTTTCTTT
-	-	TRBV30	15	TRBJ1-4	CAWSTVRGTNEKLFF	TGTGCCTGGAGTACGGTGAGGGGGACTAATGAAAAACTGTTTTTT
once	TRBD2	TRBV7-7	15	TRBJ2-1	CASSLGSGRIDEQFF	TGTGCCAGCAGCTTAGGTAGCGGGAGGATCGATGAGCAGTTCTTC
-	-	TRBV14	16	TRBJ1-3	CASSQRGGFQGNTIYF	TGTGCCAGCAGTCAAAGGGGAGGTTTTCAGGGAAACACCATATATTTT
-	-	TRBV9	16	TRBJ2-3	CASSVGVAALADTQYF	TGTGCCAGCAGCGTAGGGGTAGCGGCGTTAGCGGATACGCAGTATTTT
-	-	TRBV5-1	14	TRBJ2-1	CASSLLAHYNEQFF	TGCGCCAGCAGCTTGCTAGCGCACTACAATGAGCAGTTCTTC
few	-	TRBV28	11	TRBJ2-1	CASTFYNEQFF	TGTGCCAGCACCTTCTACAATGAGCAGTTCTTC
-	TRBD1	TRBV11-2	14	TRBJ2-3	CASSPDRGTDTQYF	TGTGCCAGCAGCCCGGACAGGGGGACAGATACGCAGTATTTT
-	TRBD1	TRBV11-2	15	TRBJ1-1	CASSLFGQGNTEAFF	TGTGCCAGCAGCTTATTTGGACAGGGGAACACTGAAGCTTTCTTT
-	TRBD1	TRBV19	15	TRBJ1-6	CASSTGQAVASPLHF	TGTGCCAGCAGTACGGGACAGGCGGTGGCGTCACCCCTCCACTTT
once	-	TRBV21-1	13	TRBJ2-7	CASSNRGNYEQYF	TGTGCCAGCAGCAACAGGGGAAACTACGAGCAGTACTTC
-	-	TRBV9	16	TRBJ2-5	CASSASGGGHQETQYF	TGTGCCAGCAGCGCTTCTGGCGGAGGACACCAAGAGACCCAGTACTTC
once	TRBD2	TRBV20-1	15	TRBJ2-2	CSASKTSGWLGELFF	TGCAGTGCTAGTAAGACTAGCGGGTGGTTAGGGGAGCTGTTTTTT
-	TRBD1	TRBV27	14	TRBJ1-4	CASSLYRGTEKLFF	TGTGCCAGCAGTTTATACAGGGGGACTGAAAAACTGTTTTTT
-	TRBD2	TRBV10-3	16	TRBJ2-4	CAISETGGLAKNIQYF	TGTGCCATCAGTGAAACGGGGGGGTTAGCCAAAAACATTCAGTACTTC
-	-	TRBV12-3/TRBV12-4	11	TRBJ1-2	CASSSIYGYTF	TGTGCCAGCAGTTCTATATATGGCTACACCTTC
-	-	TRBV6-5	13	TRBJ2-3	CASSPRPTDTQYF	TGTGCCAGCAGTCCGCGCCCCACAGATACGCAGTATTTT
-	TRBD1	TRBV12-3/TRBV12-4	13	TRBJ1-1	CASSFDRATEAFF	TGTGCCAGCAGTTTCGACAGGGCCACTGAAGCTTTCTTT
-	TRBD1	TRBV10-1	15	TRBJ2-3	CASSLGQGDTDTQYF	TGCGCCAGCAGCCTGGGACAGGGAGACACAGATACGCAGTATTTT
-	TRBD2	TRBV3-1/TRBV3-2	15	TRBJ2-2	CASSPNAGVNGELFF	TGTGCCAGCAGCCCCAACGCGGGGGTGAACGGGGAGCTGTTTTTT
-	-	TRBV7-2	15	TRBJ2-7	CASSYSGGPHYEQYF	TGTGCCAGCAGCTATAGCGGAGGGCCCCACTACGAGCAGTACTTC
-	-	TRBV18	14	TRBJ1-5	CASSQGSRNQPQHF	TGTGCCAGCTCGCAGGGTTCCCGCAATCAGCCCCAGCATTTT
-	-	TRBV7-9	13	TRBJ1-1	CASSGGSNTEAFF	TGTGCCAGCAGCGGCGGGAGTAACACTGAAGCTTTCTTT
once	TRBD2	TRBV6-5	14	TRBJ2-2	CASMLAGGTGELFF	TGTGCCAGCATGCTAGCGGGAGGGACCGGGGAGCTGTTTTTT
-	-	TRBV9	14	TRBJ1-2	CASSSRQASGGYTF	TGTGCCAGCAGCTCCCGCCAGGCCTCTGGGGGCTACACCTTC
few	-	TRBV7-2	15	TRBJ2-1	CASNYGSSSYNEQFF	TGTGCCAGCAATTACGGTAGTAGCTCCTACAATGAGCAGTTCTTC
once	TRBD1	TRBV5-4	13	TRBJ2-7	CASSPDRDNEQYF	TGTGCCAGCAGCCCAGACAGGGACAACGAGCAGTACTTC
-	TRBD2	TRBV19	15	TRBJ2-2	CATSLAVMNTGELFF	TGTGCCACTTCGCTAGCGGTCATGAACACCGGGGAGCTGTTTTTT
once	TRBD2	TRBV24-1	19	TRBJ2-1	CATSDRAPGLAGDINEQFF	TGTGCCACCAGTGATCGTGCTCCAGGACTAGCGGGAGATATTAATGAGCAGTTCTTC
-	-	TRBV14	13	TRBJ1-2	CASSLQGILGYTF	TGTGCCAGCAGCCTACAGGGTATTCTTGGCTACACCTTC
-	-	TRBV30	16	TRBJ2-3	CAWSLSAGRRVDTQYF	TGTGCCTGGAGTCTCTCGGCGGGACGGAGGGTAGATACGCAGTATTTT
-	TRBD2	TRBV7-2	17	TRBJ2-7	CASSYRLAGGPSYEQYF	TGTGCCAGCAGTTACCGACTAGCGGGAGGTCCCTCCTACGAGCAGTACTTC
-	-	TRBV5-4	15	TRBJ1-1	CASSLQGRENTEAFF	TGTGCCAGCAGCCTACAGGGTAGGGAGAACACTGAAGCTTTCTTT
-	-	TRBV19	13	TRBJ1-5	CATTGDIRQPQHF	TGTGCCACAACAGGAGACATACGTCAGCCCCAGCATTTT
-	-	TRBV7-9	13	TRBJ1-2	CASSAPGNYGYTF	TGTGCCAGCAGCGCTCCAGGGAACTATGGCTACACCTTC
-	-	TRBV6-1	15	TRBJ2-3	CASSEEATTSDTQYF	TGTGCCAGCAGTGAAGAAGCGACTACCTCAGATACGCAGTATTTT
-	-	TRBV28	14	TRBJ1-2	CASYPGWIPYGYTF	TGTGCCAGCTATCCAGGGTGGATACCCTATGGCTACACCTTC
-	TRBD1	TRBV29-1	12	TRBJ1-2	CSVWSGQMGYTF	TGCAGCGTTTGGTCGGGACAGATGGGCTACACCTTC
few	-	TRBV6-1	16	TRBJ1-6	CASSDGVGRGNSPLHF	TGTGCCAGCAGTGACGGAGTTGGTAGGGGGAATTCACCCCTCCACTTT
-	-	TRBV19	16	TRBJ2-4	CASSMVTGSAKNIQYF	TGTGCCAGTAGTATGGTAACAGGGTCGGCCAAAAACATTCAGTACTTC
-	-	TRBV11-1	13	TRBJ2-7	CASSLGRGYEQYF	TGTGCCAGCAGCTTAGGTAGGGGCTACGAGCAGTACTTC
-	-	TRBV6-5	12	TRBJ2-5	CASGTRRGTQYF	TGTGCCAGCGGAACCCGGAGGGGGACCCAGTACTTC
few	-	TRBV4-2	15	TRBJ2-7	CASSQDRTRVYEQYF	TGTGCCAGCAGCCAAGATCGAACCAGGGTGTACGAGCAGTACTTC
-	TRBD1	TRBV4-1	16	TRBJ2-2	CASSHPGQGFTGELFF	TGCGCCAGCAGCCACCCCGGACAGGGTTTCACCGGGGAGCTGTTTTTT
-	-	TRBV27	16	TRBJ1-2	CASSPYSGLTGYGYTF	TGTGCCAGCAGTCCCTATTCTGGTTTGACAGGCTATGGCTACACCTTC